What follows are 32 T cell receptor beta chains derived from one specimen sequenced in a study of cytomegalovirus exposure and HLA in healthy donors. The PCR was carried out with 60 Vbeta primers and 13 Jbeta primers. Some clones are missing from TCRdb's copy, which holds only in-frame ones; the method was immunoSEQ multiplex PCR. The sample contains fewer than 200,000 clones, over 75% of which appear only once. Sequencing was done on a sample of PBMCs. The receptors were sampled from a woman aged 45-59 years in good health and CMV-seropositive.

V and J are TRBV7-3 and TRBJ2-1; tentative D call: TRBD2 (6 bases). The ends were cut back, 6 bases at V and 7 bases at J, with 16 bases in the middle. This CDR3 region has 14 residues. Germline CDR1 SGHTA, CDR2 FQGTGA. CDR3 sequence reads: CASRRSGGINEQFF. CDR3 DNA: TGTGCCAGCAGGCGGAGTGGCGGGATTAATGAGCAGTTCTTC.

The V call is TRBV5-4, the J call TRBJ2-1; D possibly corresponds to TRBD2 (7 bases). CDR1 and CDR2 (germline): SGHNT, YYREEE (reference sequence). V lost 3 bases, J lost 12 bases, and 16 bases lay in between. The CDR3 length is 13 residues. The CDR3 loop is CASSSTGGQRQFF. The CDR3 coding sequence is TGTGCCAGCAGCTCGACCGGGGGGCAGCGGCAGTTCTTC.

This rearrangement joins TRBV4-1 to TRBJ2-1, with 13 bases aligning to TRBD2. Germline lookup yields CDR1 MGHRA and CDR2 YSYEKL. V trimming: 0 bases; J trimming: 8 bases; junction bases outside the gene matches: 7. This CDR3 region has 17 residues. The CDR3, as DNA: TGCGCCAGCAGCCAAGATCCTAGGACTAGCGGGGGTTATGAGCAGTTCTTC. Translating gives CASSQDPRTSGGYEQFF.

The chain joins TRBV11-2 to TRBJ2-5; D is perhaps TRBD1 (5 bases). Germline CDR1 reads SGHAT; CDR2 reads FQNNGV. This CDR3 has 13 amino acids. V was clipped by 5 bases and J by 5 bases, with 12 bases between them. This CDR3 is CASSRGATETQYF. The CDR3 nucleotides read TGTGCCAGCAGCCGTGGGGCCACGGAGACCCAGTACTTC.

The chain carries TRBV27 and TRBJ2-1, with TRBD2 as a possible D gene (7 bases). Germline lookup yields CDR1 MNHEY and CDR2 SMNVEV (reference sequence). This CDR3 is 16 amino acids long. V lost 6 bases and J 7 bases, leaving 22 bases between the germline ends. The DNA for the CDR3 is TGTGCCAGCAGACGGTATTGGGGGGGCCAGGAGAATGAGCAGTTCTTC. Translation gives CASRRYWGGQENEQFF.

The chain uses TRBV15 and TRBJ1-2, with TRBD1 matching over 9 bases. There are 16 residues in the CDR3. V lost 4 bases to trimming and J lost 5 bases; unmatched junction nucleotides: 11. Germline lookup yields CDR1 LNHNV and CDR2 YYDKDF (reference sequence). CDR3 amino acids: CATSTWDREGGYGYTF. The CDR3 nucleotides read TGTGCCACCAGCACGTGGGACAGGGAAGGTGGATATGGCTACACCTTC.

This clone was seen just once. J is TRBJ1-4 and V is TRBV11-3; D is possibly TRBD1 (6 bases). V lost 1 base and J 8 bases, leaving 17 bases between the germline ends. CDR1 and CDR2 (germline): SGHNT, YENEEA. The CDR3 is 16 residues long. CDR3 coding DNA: TGTGCCAGCAGCTTAGTCCCCCAGGACAGAAAAGAAAAACTGTTTTTT. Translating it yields CASSLVPQDRKEKLFF.

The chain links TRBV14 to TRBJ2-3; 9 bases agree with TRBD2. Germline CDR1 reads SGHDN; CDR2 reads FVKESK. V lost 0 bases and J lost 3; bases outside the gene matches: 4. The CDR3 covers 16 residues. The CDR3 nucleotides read TGTGCCAGCAGCCAAGATAGCGGGAGTGGAACAGATACGCAGTATTTT. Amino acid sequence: CASSQDSGSGTDTQYF.

The CDR3 region has the DNA TGTGCCAGCAGCTCCCCGGGACAGGCCAATTACTATGGCTACACCTTC. Residues: CASSSPGQANYYGYTF. The rearrangement links TRBV28 to TRBJ1-2, with 8 bases identical to TRBD1. Germline CDR1 is MDHEN and CDR2 is SYDVKM. J gave up 3 bases and V 6 bases, and 12 bases lay outside the gene matches. CDR3 length equals 16 residues.

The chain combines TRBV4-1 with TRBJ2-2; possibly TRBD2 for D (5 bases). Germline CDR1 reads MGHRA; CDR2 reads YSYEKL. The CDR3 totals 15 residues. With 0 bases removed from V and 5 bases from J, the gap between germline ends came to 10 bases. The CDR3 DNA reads TGCGCCAGCAGCCAAGATCAGAGGAGGACCGGGGAGCTGTTTTTT. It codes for CASSQDQRRTGELFF.

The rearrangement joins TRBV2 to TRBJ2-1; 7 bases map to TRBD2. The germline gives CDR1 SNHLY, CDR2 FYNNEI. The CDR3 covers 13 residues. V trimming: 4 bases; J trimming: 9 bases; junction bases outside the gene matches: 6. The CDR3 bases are TGTGCCAGCAGTGGGGACTATTTGGGTGAGCAGTTCTTC. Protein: CASSGDYLGEQFF.

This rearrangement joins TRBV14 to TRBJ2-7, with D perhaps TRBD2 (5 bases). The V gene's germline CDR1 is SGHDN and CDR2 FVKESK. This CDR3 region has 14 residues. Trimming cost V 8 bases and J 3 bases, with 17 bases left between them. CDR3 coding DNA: TGTGCCAGCTCCTGGGCGAGCGGAAACTACGAGCAGTACTTC. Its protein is CASSWASGNYEQYF.

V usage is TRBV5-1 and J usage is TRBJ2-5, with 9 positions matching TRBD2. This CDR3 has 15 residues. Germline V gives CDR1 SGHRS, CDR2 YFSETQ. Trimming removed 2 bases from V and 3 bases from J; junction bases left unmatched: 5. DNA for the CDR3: TGCGCCAGCAGCTTATCCGGGACTAGCAAAGAGACCCAGTACTTC. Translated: CASSLSGTSKETQYF.

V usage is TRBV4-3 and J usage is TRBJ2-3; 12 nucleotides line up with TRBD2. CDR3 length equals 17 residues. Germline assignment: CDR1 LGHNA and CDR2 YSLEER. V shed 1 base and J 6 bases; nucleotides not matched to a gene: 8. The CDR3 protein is CASSQAASSGGVDTQYF. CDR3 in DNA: TGCGCCAGCAGCCAAGCGGCGTCTAGCGGGGGGGTGGATACGCAGTATTTT.

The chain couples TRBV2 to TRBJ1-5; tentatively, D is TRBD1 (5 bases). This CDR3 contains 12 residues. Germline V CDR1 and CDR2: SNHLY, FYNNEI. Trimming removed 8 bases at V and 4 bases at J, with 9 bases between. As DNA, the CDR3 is TGTGCCAGCGACAGTTCAAATCAGCCCCAGCATTTT. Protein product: CASDSSNQPQHF.

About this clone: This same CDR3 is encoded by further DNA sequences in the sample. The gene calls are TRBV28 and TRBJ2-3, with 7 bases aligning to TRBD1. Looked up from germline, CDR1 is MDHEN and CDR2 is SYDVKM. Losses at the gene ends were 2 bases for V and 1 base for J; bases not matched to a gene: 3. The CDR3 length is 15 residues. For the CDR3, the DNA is TGTGCCAGCAGTTTACCCGGACAGGGCACAGATACGCAGTATTTT. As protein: CASSLPGQGTDTQYF.

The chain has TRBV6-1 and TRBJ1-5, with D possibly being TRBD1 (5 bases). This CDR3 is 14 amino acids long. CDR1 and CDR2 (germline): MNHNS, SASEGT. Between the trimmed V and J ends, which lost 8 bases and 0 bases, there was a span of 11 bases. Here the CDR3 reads CASDRVNSNQPQHF. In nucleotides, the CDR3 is TGTGCCAGCGACAGAGTCAATAGCAATCAGCCCCAGCATTTT.

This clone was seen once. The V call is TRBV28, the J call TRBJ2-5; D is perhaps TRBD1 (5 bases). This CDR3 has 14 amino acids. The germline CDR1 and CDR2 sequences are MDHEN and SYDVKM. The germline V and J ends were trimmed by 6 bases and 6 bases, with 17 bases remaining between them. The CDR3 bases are TGTGCCAGCAGGCCCCAGGGAAGGGTTAAGACCCAGTACTTC. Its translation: CASRPQGRVKTQYF. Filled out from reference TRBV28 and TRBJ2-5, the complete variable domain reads DVKVTQSSRYLVKRTGEKVFLECVQDMDHENMFWYRQDPGLGLRLIYFSYDVKMKEKGDIPEGYSVSREKKERFSLILESASTNQTSMYLCASRPQGRVKTQYFGPGTRLLVL.

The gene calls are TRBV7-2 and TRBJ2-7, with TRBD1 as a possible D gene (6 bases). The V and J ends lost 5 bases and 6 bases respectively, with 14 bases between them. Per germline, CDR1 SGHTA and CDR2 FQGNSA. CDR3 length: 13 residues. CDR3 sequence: CASSPSGQSEQYF. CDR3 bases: TGTGCCAGCAGCCCGAGCGGACAGAGCGAGCAGTACTTC.

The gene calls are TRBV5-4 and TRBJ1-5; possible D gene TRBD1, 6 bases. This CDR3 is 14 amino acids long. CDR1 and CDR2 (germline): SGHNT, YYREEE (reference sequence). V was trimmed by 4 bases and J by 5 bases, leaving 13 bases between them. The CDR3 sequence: CASSSGGGDQPQHF. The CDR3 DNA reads TGTGCCAGCAGCAGCGGGGGCGGGGATCAGCCCCAGCATTTT. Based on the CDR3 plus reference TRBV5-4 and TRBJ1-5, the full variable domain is ETGVTQSPTHLIKTRGQQVTLRCSSQSGHNTVSWYQQALGQGPQFIFQYYREEENGRGNFPPRFSGLQFPNYSSELNVNALELDDSALYLCASSSGGGDQPQHFGDGTRLSIL.

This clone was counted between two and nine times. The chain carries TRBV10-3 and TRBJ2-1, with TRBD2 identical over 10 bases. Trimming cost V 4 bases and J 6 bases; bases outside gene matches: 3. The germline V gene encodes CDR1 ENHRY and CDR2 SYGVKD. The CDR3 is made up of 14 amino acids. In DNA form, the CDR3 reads TGTGCCATCAGTGTTAAGCGGGAGGGCAATGAGCAGTTCTTC. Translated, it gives CAISVKREGNEQFF.

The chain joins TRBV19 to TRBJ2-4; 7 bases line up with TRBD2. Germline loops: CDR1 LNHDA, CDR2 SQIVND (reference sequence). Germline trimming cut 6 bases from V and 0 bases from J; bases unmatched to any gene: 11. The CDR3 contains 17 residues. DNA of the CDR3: TGTGCCAGTAGCCGCCCTGGGGGGGGGTTAGCCAAAAACATTCAGTACTTC. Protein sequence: CASSRPGGGLAKNIQYF.

CDR3 nucleotide sequence: TGTGCCAGCAAACCCCGGGGAAAGGGTTACGAGCAGTACTTC. Translating it yields CASKPRGKGYEQYF. J is TRBJ2-7 and V is TRBV6-1; maybe TRBD2 (5 bases). The V end was cut by 7 bases, the J end by 4 bases, with 17 bases between. The CDR3 covers 14 residues. Germline V gene sequence: CDR1 MNHNS, CDR2 SASEGT.

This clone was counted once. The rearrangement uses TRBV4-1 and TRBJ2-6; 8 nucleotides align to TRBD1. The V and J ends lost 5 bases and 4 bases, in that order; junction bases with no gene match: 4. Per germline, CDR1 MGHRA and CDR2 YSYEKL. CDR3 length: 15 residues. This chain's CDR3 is CASSAQGAGANVLTF. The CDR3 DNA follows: TGCGCCAGCAGCGCTCAGGGGGCCGGGGCCAACGTCCTGACTTTC.

The CDR3 here is CASSPSGGDYEQYF. CDR3 DNA sequence: TGTGCCAGCAGCCCTAGCGGGGGAGACTACGAGCAGTACTTC. This chain links TRBV7-9 with TRBJ2-7, with 10 bases that match TRBD2. This CDR3 spans 14 amino acids. V gave up 5 bases and J gave up 3 bases; unmatched junction bases: 4. The V gene's germline CDR1 is SEHNR and CDR2 FQNEAQ (reference sequence).

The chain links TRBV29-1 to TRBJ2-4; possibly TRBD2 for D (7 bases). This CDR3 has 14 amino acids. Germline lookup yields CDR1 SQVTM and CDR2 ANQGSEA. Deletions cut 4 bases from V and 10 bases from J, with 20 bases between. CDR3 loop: CSVAAWGGARIQYF. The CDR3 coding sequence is TGCAGCGTTGCAGCTTGGGGGGGGGCCCGAATTCAGTACTTC.

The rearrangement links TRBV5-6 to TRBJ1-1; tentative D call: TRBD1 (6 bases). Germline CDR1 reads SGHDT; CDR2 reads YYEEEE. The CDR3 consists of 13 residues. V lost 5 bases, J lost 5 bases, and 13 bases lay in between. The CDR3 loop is CASSLGARTEAFF. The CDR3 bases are TGTGCCAGCAGTCTGGGGGCTAGGACTGAAGCTTTCTTT.

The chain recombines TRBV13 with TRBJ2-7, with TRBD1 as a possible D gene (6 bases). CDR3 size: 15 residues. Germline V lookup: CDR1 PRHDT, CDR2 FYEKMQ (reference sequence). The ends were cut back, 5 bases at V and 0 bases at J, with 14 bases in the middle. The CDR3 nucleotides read TGTGCCAGCAGCCCCACGCAGGGGAGCTCCTACGAGCAGTACTTC. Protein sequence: CASSPTQGSSYEQYF. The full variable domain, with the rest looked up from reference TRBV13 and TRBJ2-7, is AAGVIQSPRHLIKEKRETATLKCYPIPRHDTVYWYQQGPGQDPQFLISFYEKMQSDKGSIPDRFSAQQFSDYHSELNMSSLELGDSALYFCASSPTQGSSYEQYFGPGTRLTVT.

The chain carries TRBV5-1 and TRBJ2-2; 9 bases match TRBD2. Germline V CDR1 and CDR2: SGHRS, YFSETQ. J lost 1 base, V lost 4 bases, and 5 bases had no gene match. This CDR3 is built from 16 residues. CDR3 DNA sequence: TGCGCCAGCAGCGCCTTAGCGGGGGTGAACACCGGGGAGCTGTTTTTT. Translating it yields CASSALAGVNTGELFF.

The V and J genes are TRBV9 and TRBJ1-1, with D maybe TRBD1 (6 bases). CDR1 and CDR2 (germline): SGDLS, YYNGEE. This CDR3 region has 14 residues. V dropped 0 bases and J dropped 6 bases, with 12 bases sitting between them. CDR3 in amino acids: CASSVGGGQSEAFF. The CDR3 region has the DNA TGTGCCAGCAGCGTAGGGGGGGGGCAGTCTGAAGCTTTCTTT. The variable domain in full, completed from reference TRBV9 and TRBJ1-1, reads DSGVTQTPKHLITATGQRVTLRCSPRSGDLSVYWYQQSLDQGLQFLIQYYNGEERAKGNILERFSAQQFPDLHSELNLSSLELGDSALYFCASSVGGGQSEAFFGQGTRLTVV.

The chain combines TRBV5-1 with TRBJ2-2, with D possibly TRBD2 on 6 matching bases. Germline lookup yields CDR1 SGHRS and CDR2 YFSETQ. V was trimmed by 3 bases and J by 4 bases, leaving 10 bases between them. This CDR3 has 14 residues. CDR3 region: CASSWGDSTGELFF. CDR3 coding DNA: TGCGCCAGCAGCTGGGGGGACTCCACCGGGGAGCTGTTTTTT.

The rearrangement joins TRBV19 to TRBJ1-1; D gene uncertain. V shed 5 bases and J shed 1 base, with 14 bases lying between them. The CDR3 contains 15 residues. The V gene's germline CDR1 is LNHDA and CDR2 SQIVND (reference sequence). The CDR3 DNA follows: TGTGCCAGTAGTTATTATCCAGGCCAGAACACTGAAGCTTTCTTT. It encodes CASSYYPGQNTEAFF.